The TCR beta chain under discussion was sequenced for a study of cytomegalovirus exposure and HLA in healthy donors. 13 Jbeta primers and 60 Vbeta primers were used for the PCR. Clones were read by immunoSEQ multiplex PCR, and TCRdb kept only the in-frame ones, dropping some. The table has 200,000 to 250,000 clones, around 80% seen once. V was pared by 0 bases and J by 4 bases, with 3 bases between. The CDR3 has 13 amino acids. Germline V gives CDR1 LGHNA, CDR2 YNFKEQ. Notes on this clone: Its matching antigen is unknown.

Study-wide results and caveats: It was assumed in the presence/absence analyses that sequencing depth was roughly uniform across donors. Beyond CMV serostatus, there was no information to go on about immune exposure.

This TCR was recovered from a male donor in good health and CMV-seronegative. Material for sequencing was PBMCs. The J gene is TRBJ2-2, the V gene TRBV4-2; D is unclear. The CDR3 spells CASSQDRTGELFF. The CDR3 nucleotides read TGTGCCAGCAGCCAAGATCGCACCGGGGAGCTGTTTTTT.